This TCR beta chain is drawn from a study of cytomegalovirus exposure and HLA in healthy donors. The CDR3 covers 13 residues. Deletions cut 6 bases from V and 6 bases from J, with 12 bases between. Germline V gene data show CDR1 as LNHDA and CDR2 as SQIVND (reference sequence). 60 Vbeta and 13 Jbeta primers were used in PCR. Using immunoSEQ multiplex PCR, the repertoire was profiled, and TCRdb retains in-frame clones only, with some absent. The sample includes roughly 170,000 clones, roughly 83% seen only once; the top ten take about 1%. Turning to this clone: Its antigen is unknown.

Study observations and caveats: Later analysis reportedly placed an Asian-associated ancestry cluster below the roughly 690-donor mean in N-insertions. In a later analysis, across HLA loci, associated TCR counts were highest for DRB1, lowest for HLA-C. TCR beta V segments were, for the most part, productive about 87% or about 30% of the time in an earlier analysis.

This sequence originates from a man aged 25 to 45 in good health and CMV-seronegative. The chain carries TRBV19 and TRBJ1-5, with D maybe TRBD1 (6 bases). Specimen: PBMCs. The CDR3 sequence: CASSNRVVQPQHF. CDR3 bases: TGTGCCAGTAGCAACAGGGTTGTTCAGCCCCAGCATTTT.